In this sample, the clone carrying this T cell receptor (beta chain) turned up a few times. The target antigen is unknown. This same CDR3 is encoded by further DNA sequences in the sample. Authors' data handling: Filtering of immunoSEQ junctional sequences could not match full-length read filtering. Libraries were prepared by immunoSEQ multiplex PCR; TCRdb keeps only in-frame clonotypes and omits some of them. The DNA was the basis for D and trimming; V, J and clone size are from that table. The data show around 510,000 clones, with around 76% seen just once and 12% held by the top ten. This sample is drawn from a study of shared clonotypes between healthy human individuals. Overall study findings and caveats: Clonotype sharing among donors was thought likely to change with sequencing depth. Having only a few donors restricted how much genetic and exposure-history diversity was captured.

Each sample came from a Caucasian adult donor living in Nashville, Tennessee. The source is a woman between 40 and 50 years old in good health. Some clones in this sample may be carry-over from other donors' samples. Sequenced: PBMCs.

CDR3 residues: CAWGTGNQPQHF. CDR3 bases: TGTGCCTGGGGGACAGGGAACCAGCCCCAGCATTTT. This chain joins TRBV30 and TRBJ1-5; 9 positions agree with TRBD1. The trim removed 5 bases at V and 7 bases at J, leaving 3 bases unmatched. There are 12 residues in the CDR3. In germline, CDR1 is GTSNPN, CDR2 SVGIG (reference sequence). The full variable domain, completed using reference TRBV30 and TRBJ1-5, is SQTIHQWPATLVQPVGSPLSLECTVEGTSNPNLYWYRQAAGRGLQLLFYSVGIGQISSEVPQNLSASRPQDRQFILSSKKLLLSDSGFYLCAWGTGNQPQHFGDGTRLSIL.